The clone carrying this T cell receptor (beta chain) came up a few times. Its antigen is as yet unknown. The whole isolated RNA underwent reverse transcription, so sequencing captured expressed TCRB transcripts. Only in-frame clones appear in the TCRdb table, and some are missing; sequencing was by immunoSEQ multiplex PCR. The sample holds a few hundred thousand clones; over 10% are singletons and the top ten take 0.008% to 0.011%. This CDR3 is built from 15 residues. CDR1 is MNHEY and CDR2 is SMNVEV in the germline V gene (reference sequence). After removal of 5 bases from V and 7 bases from J, the junction contained 14 bases not matched to a gene. One heparinised blood draw, averaging about 0.11 L, came from each donor. Naive, central memory, regulatory and stem cell-like memory cells within the CD4+ compartment were sorted using CD45RO/CCR7/CD25/CD127/CD95/CD27. The sample comes from a study of beta chain features in type 1 diabetes. Across the whole study: What patients shared with healthy donors was a similar profile of age, gender and cell yields.

Study-wide results and caveats: When VDJ junctions were examined, type 1 diabetes patients showed fewer insertions and more deletions. Shortening of TCRB CDR3s, moderate but significant, appeared in all four CD4+ subsets of Type 1 diabetes patients.

The receptor comes from a woman between 18 and 29 years old with type 1 diabetes. J is TRBJ2-7 and V is TRBV27, with 7 bases matching TRBD1. The sequencing sample was made of naive CD4+ T cells from blood. In DNA form, the CDR3 reads TGTGCCAGCAGTGGAGCGACAGGGCTTCGACGAGAGCAGTACTTC. Protein product: CASSGATGLRREQYF.